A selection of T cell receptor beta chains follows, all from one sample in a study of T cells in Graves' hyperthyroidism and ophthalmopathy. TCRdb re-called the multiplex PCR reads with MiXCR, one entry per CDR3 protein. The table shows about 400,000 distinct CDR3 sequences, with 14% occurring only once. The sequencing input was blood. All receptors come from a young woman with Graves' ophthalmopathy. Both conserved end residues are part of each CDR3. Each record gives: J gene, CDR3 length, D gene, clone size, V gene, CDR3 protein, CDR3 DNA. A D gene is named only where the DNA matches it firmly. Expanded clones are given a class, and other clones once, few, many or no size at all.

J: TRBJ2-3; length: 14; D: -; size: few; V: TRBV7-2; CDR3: CASSFDGAAGTQYF; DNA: TGTGCCAGCAGCTTCGACGGTGCCGCAGGTACGCAGTATTTT
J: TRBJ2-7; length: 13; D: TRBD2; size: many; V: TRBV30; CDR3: CAWSVAGGRGQYF; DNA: TGTGCCTGGAGTGTAGCGGGGGGCCGGGGGCAGTACTTC
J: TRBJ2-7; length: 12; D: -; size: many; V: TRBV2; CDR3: CASNRGQYEQYF; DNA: TGTGCCAGCAACCGGGGGCAGTACGAGCAGTACTTC
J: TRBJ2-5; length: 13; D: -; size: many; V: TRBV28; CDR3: CASTAPGAETQYF; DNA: TGTGCCAGCACCGCCCCAGGGGCGGAGACCCAGTACTTC
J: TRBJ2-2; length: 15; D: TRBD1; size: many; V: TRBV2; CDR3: CASSEVGTVTGELFF; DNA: TGTGCCAGCAGTGAAGTTGGGACAGTTACCGGGGAGCTGTTTTTT
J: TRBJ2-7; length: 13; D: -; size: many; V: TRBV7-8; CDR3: CASSLEAFYEQYF; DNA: TGTGCCAGCAGCTTAGAGGCGTTCTACGAGCAGTACTTC
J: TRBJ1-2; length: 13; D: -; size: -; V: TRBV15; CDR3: CATSRGGHYGYTF; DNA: TGTGCCACCAGCAGGGGGGGGCACTATGGCTACACCTTC
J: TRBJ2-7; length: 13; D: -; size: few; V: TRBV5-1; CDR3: CASRTEIHYEQYF; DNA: TGCGCCAGCAGGACCGAAATACACTACGAGCAGTACTTC
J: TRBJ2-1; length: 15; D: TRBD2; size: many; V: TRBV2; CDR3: CASGHPSGGALEQFF; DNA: TGTGCCAGCGGACACCCAAGCGGGGGGGCATTGGAGCAGTTCTTC
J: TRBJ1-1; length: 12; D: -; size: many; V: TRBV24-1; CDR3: CATSASDTEAFF; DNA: TGTGCCACCAGTGCCTCGGACACTGAAGCTTTCTTT
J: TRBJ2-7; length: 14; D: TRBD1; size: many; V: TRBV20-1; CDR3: CSATSGGSGSEQYF; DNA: TGCAGTGCTACCTCAGGGGGCTCAGGAAGTGAGCAGTACTTC
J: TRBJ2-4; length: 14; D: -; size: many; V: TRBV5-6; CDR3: CASSQTAERDIQYF; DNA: TGTGCCAGCAGCCAGACCGCAGAGAGGGACATTCAGTACTTC
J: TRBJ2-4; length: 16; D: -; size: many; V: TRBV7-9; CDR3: CASSRRESPTADIQYF; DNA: TGTGCCAGCAGCCGCAGGGAGTCCCCAACCGCGGACATTCAGTACTTC
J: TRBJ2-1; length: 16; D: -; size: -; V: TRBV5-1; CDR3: CASSFQPERVYNEQFF; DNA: TGCGCCAGCAGCTTCCAGCCCGAACGAGTCTACAATGAGCAGTTCTTC
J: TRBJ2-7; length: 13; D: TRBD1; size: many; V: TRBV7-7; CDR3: CASSPGTGREQYF; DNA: TGTGCTAGCAGCCCCGGGACAGGGCGCGAGCAGTACTTC
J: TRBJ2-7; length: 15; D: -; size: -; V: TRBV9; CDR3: CASSVEAGPSYEQYF; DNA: TGTGCCAGCAGCGTAGAGGCAGGACCCTCCTACGAGCAGTACTTC
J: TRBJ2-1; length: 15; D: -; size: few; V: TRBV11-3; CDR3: CASSLGALSYNEQFF; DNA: TGTGCCAGCAGCTTAGGGGCTTTATCCTACAATGAGCAGTTCTTC
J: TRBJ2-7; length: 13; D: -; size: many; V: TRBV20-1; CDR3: CSARDVLVYEQYF; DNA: TGCAGTGCTAGAGATGTACTGGTCTACGAGCAGTACTTC
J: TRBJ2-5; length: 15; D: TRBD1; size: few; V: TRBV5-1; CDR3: CASMRTGDPQETQYF; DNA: TGCGCCAGCATGAGGACAGGGGATCCACAAGAGACCCAGTACTTC
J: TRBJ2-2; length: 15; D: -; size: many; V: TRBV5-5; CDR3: CASSLGGWNTGELFF; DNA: TGTGCCAGCAGCTTGGGAGGGTGGAACACCGGGGAGCTGTTTTTT
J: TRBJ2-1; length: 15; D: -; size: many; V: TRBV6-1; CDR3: CASRTEASSYNEQFF; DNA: TGTGCCAGCAGAACGGAGGCAAGCTCCTACAATGAGCAGTTCTTC
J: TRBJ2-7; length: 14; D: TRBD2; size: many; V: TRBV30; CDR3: CAWSIIAGGYEQYF; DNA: TGTGCCTGGAGTATCATAGCGGGGGGCTACGAGCAGTACTTC
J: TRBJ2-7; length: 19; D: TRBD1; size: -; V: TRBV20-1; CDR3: CSAENGPGTGGIEFREQYF; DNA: TGCAGTGCCGAAAACGGCCCCGGGACAGGGGGCATCGAGTTCCGCGAGCAGTACTTC
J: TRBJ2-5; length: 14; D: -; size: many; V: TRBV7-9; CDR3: CASSLSGYQETQYF; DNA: TGTGCCAGCAGCCTCAGCGGGTACCAAGAGACCCAGTACTTC
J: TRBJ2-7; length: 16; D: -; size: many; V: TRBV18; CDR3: CASSPPGAVLTYEQYF; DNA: TGTGCCAGCTCACCACCTGGCGCAGTTCTAACCTACGAGCAGTACTTC
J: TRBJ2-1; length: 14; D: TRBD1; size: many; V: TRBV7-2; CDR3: CASSLGTGRSEQFF; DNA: TGTGCCAGCAGCTTAGGGACAGGCCGGAGTGAGCAGTTCTTC